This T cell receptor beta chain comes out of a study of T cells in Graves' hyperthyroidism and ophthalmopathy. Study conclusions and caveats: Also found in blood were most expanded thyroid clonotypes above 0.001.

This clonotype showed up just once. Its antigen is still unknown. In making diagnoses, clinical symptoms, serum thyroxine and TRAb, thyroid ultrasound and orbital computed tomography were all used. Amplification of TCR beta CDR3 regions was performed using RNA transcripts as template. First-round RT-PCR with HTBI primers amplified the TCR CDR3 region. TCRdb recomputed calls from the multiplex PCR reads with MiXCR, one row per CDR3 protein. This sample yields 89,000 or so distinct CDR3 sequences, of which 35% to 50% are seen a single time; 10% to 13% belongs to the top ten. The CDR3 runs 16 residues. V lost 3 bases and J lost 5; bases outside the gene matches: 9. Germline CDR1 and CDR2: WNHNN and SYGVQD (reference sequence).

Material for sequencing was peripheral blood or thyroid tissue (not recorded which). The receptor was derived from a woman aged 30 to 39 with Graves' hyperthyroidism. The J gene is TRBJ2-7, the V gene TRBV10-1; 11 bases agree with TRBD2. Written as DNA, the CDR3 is TGCGCCAGCAGTGAAGCCCTAGCGGGAGGAGTGAACGAGCAGTACTTC. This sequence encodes CASSEALAGGVNEQYF.